The rows below give T cell receptor beta chains drawn from one sample of a study of cytomegalovirus exposure and HLA in healthy donors. The method was immunoSEQ multiplex PCR; TCRdb's version includes in-frame clones alone and lacks a portion of them. The data hold around 80,000 clones, with 75% to 80% observed a single time. Sequenced: PBMCs. These receptors were obtained from a man aged 35-49 years in good health and CMV-seronegative. CDR3s include the opening cysteine and the closing phenylalanine or tryptophan. D genes are given only for firm matches. Only part of the rows carry a size: once, few, many, or a class if the clone is expanded.

D gene: TRBD2
J gene: TRBJ2-1
clone size: .
V gene: TRBV9
CDR3 DNA: TGTGCCAGCAGCGGGGGGGGGTCATCCTTGCGGCGTGAGCAGTTCTTC
CDR3 protein: CASSGGGSSLRREQFF

D gene: .
J gene: TRBJ1-2
clone size: .
V gene: TRBV6-5
CDR3 DNA: TGTGCCAGCAGTCCGCAACAGAACTATGGCTACACCTTC
CDR3 protein: CASSPQQNYGYTF

D gene: TRBD1
J gene: TRBJ2-1
clone size: .
V gene: TRBV30
CDR3 DNA: TGTGCACAAGCCTCGGGCAGGGGGTCCTACAATGAGCAGTTCTTC
CDR3 protein: CAQASGRGSYNEQFF

D gene: .
J gene: TRBJ1-4
clone size: .
V gene: TRBV5-5
CDR3 DNA: TGTGCCAGCAGCTTGGTGGAGGGCGTTAATGAAAAACTGTTTTTT
CDR3 protein: CASSLVEGVNEKLFF

D gene: TRBD1
J gene: TRBJ2-1
clone size: .
V gene: TRBV9
CDR3 DNA: TGTGCCAGCAGCCCGACCGGGACAGGGGGTAATGAGCAGTTCTTC
CDR3 protein: CASSPTGTGGNEQFF

D gene: .
J gene: TRBJ2-1
clone size: .
V gene: TRBV18
CDR3 DNA: TGTGCCAGCTCACCACTGGGCAGGGGTAGCTACAATGAGCAGTTCTTC
CDR3 protein: CASSPLGRGSYNEQFF

D gene: .
J gene: TRBJ2-7
clone size: .
V gene: TRBV11-3
CDR3 DNA: TGTGCCAGCAGCTTCCAAGGGGGGGCCCTTTACTTC
CDR3 protein: CASSFQGGALYF

D gene: .
J gene: TRBJ2-2
clone size: .
V gene: TRBV27
CDR3 DNA: TGTGCCAGCAGTTGGAGGTCCAACACCGGGGAGCTGTTTTTT
CDR3 protein: CASSWRSNTGELFF

D gene: TRBD2
J gene: TRBJ2-7
clone size: .
V gene: TRBV6-5
CDR3 DNA: TGTGCCAGCAGTCAGGGACTAGCGGCCTTCTACGAGCAGTACTTC
CDR3 protein: CASSQGLAAFYEQYF

D gene: TRBD2
J gene: TRBJ2-1
clone size: few
V gene: TRBV7-8
CDR3 DNA: TGTGCCAGCAGCTTAGTCGGGACTAGCGTCCCCGAGCAGTTCTTC
CDR3 protein: CASSLVGTSVPEQFF

D gene: TRBD1
J gene: TRBJ1-2
clone size: .
V gene: TRBV5-6
CDR3 DNA: TGTGCCAGCAGGTGGACCCGGACAGGGTCGGGGAGCTATGGCTACACCTTC
CDR3 protein: CASRWTRTGSGSYGYTF

D gene: TRBD2
J gene: TRBJ2-2
clone size: .
V gene: TRBV4-3
CDR3 DNA: TGCGCCAGCAGCCACGGGGACTACCGGGCCAAGTCCGGGGAGCTGTTTTTT
CDR3 protein: CASSHGDYRAKSGELFF

D gene: TRBD2
J gene: TRBJ2-2
clone size: .
V gene: TRBV5-1
CDR3 DNA: TGCGCCAGCAGCTTGGCACTAGCGGGAGGGCCTGTTCGTACCGGGGAGCTGTTTTTT
CDR3 protein: CASSLALAGGPVRTGELFF

D gene: TRBD2
J gene: TRBJ2-3
clone size: .
V gene: TRBV9
CDR3 DNA: TGTGCCAGCAGCTCAATAGCGGGAGGACTTGCCACAGATACGCAGTATTTT
CDR3 protein: CASSSIAGGLATDTQYF

D gene: TRBD1
J gene: TRBJ2-4
clone size: .
V gene: TRBV5-8
CDR3 DNA: TGTGCCGGACGCGCCAGGACAGGGAGTTTGGCCAAAAACATTCAGTACTTC
CDR3 protein: CAGRARTGSLAKNIQYF

D gene: TRBD1
J gene: TRBJ1-1
clone size: .
V gene: TRBV10-3
CDR3 DNA: TGTGCCATCAGTGAATCGGGACAGGGCTTTAACACTGAAGCTTTCTTT
CDR3 protein: CAISESGQGFNTEAFF

D gene: TRBD1
J gene: TRBJ1-5
clone size: few
V gene: TRBV28
CDR3 DNA: TGTGCCAGCAGCCGCCGGGACAGGAATCAGCCCCAGCATTTT
CDR3 protein: CASSRRDRNQPQHF

D gene: TRBD2
J gene: TRBJ2-7
clone size: .
V gene: TRBV19
CDR3 DNA: TGTGCCAGTAGCACCGGGGTAGCGGGCGCCGCTTACGAGCAGTACTTC
CDR3 protein: CASSTGVAGAAYEQYF

D gene: TRBD2
J gene: TRBJ2-5
clone size: .
V gene: TRBV27
CDR3 DNA: TGTGCCAGCAGTTTATACGCGGGAGTGGTCCCTCAAGAGACCCAGTACTTC
CDR3 protein: CASSLYAGVVPQETQYF

D gene: .
J gene: TRBJ2-1
clone size: .
V gene: TRBV30
CDR3 DNA: TGTGCCTGGTGTAGCCCCCCCGACAATGAGCAGTTCTTC
CDR3 protein: CAWCSPPDNEQFF